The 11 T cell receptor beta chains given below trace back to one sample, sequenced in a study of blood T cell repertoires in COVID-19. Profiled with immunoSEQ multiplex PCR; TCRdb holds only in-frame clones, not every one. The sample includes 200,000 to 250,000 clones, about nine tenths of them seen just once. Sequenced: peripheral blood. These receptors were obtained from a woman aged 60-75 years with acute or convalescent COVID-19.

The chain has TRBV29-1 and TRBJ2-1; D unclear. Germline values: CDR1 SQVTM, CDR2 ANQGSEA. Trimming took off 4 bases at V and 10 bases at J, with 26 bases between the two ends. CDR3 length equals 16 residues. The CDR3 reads CSVGLLLAAGQNEQFF. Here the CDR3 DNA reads TGCAGCGTTGGACTTCTACTGGCTGCTGGTCAGAACGAGCAGTTCTTC.

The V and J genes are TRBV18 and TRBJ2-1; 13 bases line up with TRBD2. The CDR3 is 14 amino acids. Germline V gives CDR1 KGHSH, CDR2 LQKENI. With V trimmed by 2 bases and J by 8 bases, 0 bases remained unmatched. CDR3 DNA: TGTGCCAGCTCACCAACTAGCGGGAGGGATGAGCAGTTCTTC. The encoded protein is CASSPTSGRDEQFF.

The CDR3: CASSQDYRSWDRAPYEQYF. CDR3 bases: TGCGCCAGCAGCCAAGATTACCGGAGCTGGGACAGGGCCCCCTACGAGCAGTACTTC. This rearrangement joins TRBV4-3 to TRBJ2-7; 9 bases fit TRBD1. The V gene end was trimmed by 0 bases and the J gene end by 2 bases; junction bases not matched to a gene: 14. Germline lookup yields CDR1 LGHNA and CDR2 YSLEER. This CDR3 spans 19 amino acids.

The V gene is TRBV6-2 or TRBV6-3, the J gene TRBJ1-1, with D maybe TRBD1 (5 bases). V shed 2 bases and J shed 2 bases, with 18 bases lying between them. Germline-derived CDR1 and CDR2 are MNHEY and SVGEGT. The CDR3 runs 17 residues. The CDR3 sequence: CASSYPVRGAGNTEAFF. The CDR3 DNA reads TGTGCCAGCAGTTACCCCGTAAGGGGCGCAGGAAACACTGAAGCTTTCTTT.

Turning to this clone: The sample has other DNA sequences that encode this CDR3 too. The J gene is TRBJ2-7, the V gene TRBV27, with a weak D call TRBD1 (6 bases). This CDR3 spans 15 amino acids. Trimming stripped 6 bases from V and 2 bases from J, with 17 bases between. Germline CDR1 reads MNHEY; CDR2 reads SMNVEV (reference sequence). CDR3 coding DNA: TGTGCCAGCAGCTACTCTAGTGGGGGCACCTACGAGCAGTACTTC. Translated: CASSYSSGGTYEQYF.

CDR3 sequence: CASSGRGLPGTDTQYF. As DNA, the CDR3 is TGTGCCAGCAGCGGGAGGGGACTACCCGGAACAGATACGCAGTATTTT. The chain recombines TRBV7-2 with TRBJ2-3; 7 nucleotides align to TRBD2. Losses at the gene ends were 5 bases for V and 3 bases for J; bases not matched to a gene: 11. There are 16 residues in the CDR3. Germline lookup yields CDR1 SGHTA and CDR2 FQGNSA. Drawing the rest from reference TRBV7-2 and TRBJ2-3, the complete variable domain is GAGVSQSPSNKVTEKGKDVELRCDPISGHTALYWYRQSLGQGLEFLIYFQGNSAPDKSGLPSDRFSAERTGGSVSTLTIQRTQQEDSAVYLCASSGRGLPGTDTQYFGPGTRLTVL.

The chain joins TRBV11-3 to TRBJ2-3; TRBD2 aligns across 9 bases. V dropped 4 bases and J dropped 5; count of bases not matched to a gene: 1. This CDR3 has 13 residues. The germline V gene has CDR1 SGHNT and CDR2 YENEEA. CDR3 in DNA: TGTGCCAGCAGCTCGACTAGCGGAGATACGCAGTATTTT. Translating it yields CASSSTSGDTQYF.

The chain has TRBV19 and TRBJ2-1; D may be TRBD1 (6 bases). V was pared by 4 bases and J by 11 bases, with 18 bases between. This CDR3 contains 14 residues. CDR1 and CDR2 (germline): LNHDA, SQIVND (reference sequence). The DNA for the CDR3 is TGTGCCAGTAGTACCCCCGGGACACCCATGAAGCAGTTCTTC. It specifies CASSTPGTPMKQFF.

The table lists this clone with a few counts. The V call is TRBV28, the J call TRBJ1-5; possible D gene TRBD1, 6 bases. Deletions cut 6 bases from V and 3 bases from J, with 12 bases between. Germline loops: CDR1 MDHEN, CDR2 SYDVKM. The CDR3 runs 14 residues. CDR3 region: CASRNRETNQPQHF. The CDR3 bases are TGTGCCAGCAGGAACAGGGAGACCAATCAGCCCCAGCATTTT.

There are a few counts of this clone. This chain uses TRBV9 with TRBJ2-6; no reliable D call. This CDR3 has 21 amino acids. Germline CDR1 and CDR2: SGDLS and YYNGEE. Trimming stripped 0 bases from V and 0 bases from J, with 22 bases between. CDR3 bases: TGTGCCAGCAGCGTAGGGGTCTGGCAGAGTAGGAGAAGCTCTGGGGCCAACGTCCTGACTTTC. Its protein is CASSVGVWQSRRSSGANVLTF. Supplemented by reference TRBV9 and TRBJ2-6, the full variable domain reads DSGVTQTPKHLITATGQRVTLRCSPRSGDLSVYWYQQSLDQGLQFLIQYYNGEERAKGNILERFSAQQFPDLHSELNLSSLELGDSALYFCASSVGVWQSRRSSGANVLTFGAGSRLTVL.

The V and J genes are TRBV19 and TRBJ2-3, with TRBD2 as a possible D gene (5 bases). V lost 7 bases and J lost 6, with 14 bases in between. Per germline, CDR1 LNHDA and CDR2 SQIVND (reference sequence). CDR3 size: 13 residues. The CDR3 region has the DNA TGTGCCAGTAACCCCCTAGGCGGGGATACGCAGTATTTT. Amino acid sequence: CASNPLGGDTQYF. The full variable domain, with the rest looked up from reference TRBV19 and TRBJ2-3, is DGGITQSPKYLFRKEGQNVTLSCEQNLNHDAMYWYRQDPGQGLRLIYYSQIVNDFQKGDIAEGYSVSREKKESFPLTVTSAQKNPTAFYLCASNPLGGDTQYFGPGTRLTVL.